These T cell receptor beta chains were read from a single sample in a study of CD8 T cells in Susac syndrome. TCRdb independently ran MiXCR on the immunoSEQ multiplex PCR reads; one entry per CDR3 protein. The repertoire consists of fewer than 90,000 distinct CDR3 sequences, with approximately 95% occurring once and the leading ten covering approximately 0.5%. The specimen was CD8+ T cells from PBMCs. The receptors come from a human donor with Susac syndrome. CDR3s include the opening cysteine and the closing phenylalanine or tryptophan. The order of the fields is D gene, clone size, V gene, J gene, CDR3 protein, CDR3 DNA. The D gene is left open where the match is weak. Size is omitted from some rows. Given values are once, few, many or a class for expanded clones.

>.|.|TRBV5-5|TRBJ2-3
CASSRIAGVGTDTQYF
TGTGCCAGCAGCCGCATAGCAGGGGTTGGCACAGATACGCAGTATTTT
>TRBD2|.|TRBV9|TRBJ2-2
CASSVIAGGPGTGELFF
TGTGCCAGCAGCGTGATAGCGGGAGGGCCAGGGACCGGGGAGCTGTTTTTT
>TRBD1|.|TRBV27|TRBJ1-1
CASSLTGAGVTEAFF
TGTGCCAGCAGTTTAACAGGGGCAGGAGTCACTGAAGCTTTCTTT
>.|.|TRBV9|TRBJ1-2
CASSVGTANYGYTF
TGTGCCAGCAGCGTAGGCACAGCTAACTATGGCTACACCTTC
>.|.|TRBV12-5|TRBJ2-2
CASGPAGSNTGELFF
TGTGCTAGTGGTCCGGCGGGGTCGAACACCGGGGAGCTGTTTTTT
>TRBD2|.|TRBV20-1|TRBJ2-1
CSAREAVAGNEQFF
TGCAGTGCTAGAGAGGCGGTAGCGGGCAATGAGCAGTTCTTC
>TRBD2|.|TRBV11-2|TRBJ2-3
CASSLSTGLAGDVKGDTQYF
TGTGCCAGCAGCTTGTCTACGGGACTAGCGGGTGACGTGAAAGGAGATACGCAGTATTTT
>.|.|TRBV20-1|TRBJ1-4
CSASPSLPYEKLFF
TGCAGTGCAAGCCCGTCCCTACCTTACGAAAAACTGTTTTTT
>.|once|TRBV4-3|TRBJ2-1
CASSQGLGEQFF
TGCGCCAGCAGCCAAGGTCTCGGGGAGCAGTTCTTC
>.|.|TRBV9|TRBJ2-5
CASSVDQRGETQYF
TGTGCCAGCAGCGTAGATCAACGGGGGGAGACCCAGTACTTC
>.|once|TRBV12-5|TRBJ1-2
CASSGGRILGYTF
TGTGCTAGTTCAGGTGGCAGGATACTTGGCTACACCTTC
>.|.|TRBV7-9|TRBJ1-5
CASMHGGGNQPQHF
TGTGCCAGCATGCACGGGGGTGGCAATCAGCCCCAGCATTTT
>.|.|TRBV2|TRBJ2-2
CASRAGELFF
TGTGCCAGCAGGGCCGGGGAGCTGTTTTTT
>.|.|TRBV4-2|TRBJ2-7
CASSQDPQRYEQYF
TGTGCCAGCAGCCAAGATCCTCAGAGATACGAGCAGTACTTC
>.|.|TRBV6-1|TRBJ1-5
CASSVEGLGYSNQPQHF
TGTGCCAGCAGTGTAGAAGGGTTGGGCTATAGCAATCAGCCCCAGCATTTT